The rows below give T cell receptor beta chains drawn from one sample of a study of T cells in Graves' hyperthyroidism and ophthalmopathy. One entry per CDR3 protein results from TCRdb running MiXCR on the multiplex PCR reads. Of some 400,000 distinct CDR3 sequences detected, about 13% appear once; the ten largest clones hold around 21%. The specimen was blood. The source is a man under 40 with Graves' hyperthyroidism that later progressed to Graves' ophthalmopathy. The CDR3 runs from the conserved cysteine through the conserved F or W. A D gene is named only where the DNA matches it firmly. Rows give clone size only sometimes, using once, few, many, or a class for an expanded clone.

TRBD1	TRBV10-3	TRBJ2-7	-	TGTGCCATCAGGCCCGGGACAGGGTCCTACGAGCAGTACTTC	CAIRPGTGSYEQYF
-	TRBV4-1	TRBJ1-6	-	TGCGCCAGCAGCCAACCAAGCTCCTATAATTCACCCCTCCACTTT	CASSQPSSYNSPLHF
-	TRBV6-4	TRBJ2-1	few	TGTGCCAGCAGTGAAGGGAGGTCTCCCTCCTACAATGAGCAGTTCTTC	CASSEGRSPSYNEQFF
TRBD2	TRBV3-1	TRBJ2-1	few	TGTGCCAGCAGCCTGGGACTAGCGGCTGGCAATGAGCAGTTCTTC	CASSLGLAAGNEQFF
-	TRBV30	TRBJ1-1	many	TGTGCCTGGAGCGACAGGAACACTGAAGCTTTCTTT	CAWSDRNTEAFF
-	TRBV14	TRBJ1-5	few	TGTGCCGGGAGTGAATTGGGCAATCAGCCCCAGCATTTT	CAGSELGNQPQHF
TRBD2	TRBV7-9	TRBJ2-3	-	TGTGCCAGCAGCCCCCGTCGGGGGGGGACAGATACGCAGTATTTT	CASSPRRGGTDTQYF
-	TRBV12-3/TRBV12-4	TRBJ1-1	many	TGTGCCAGCCGAACATACAGGGAGATGAACACTGAAGCTTTCTTT	CASRTYREMNTEAFF
TRBD2	TRBV24-1	TRBJ2-5	many	TGTGCCACGGCCGGGACTAGCAGGCAGACCCAGTACTTC	CATAGTSRQTQYF
-	TRBV4-2	TRBJ2-7	-	TGTGCCAGCAGCCAAGATGTTATGGGACAACACTACGAGCAGTACTTC	CASSQDVMGQHYEQYF
-	TRBV10-3	TRBJ1-2	many	TGTGCCATCAGTGAGTCAACAGACTATGGCTACACCTTC	CAISESTDYGYTF
-	TRBV25-1	TRBJ1-1	-	TGTGCCAGCAGTTTCCTTGAGGGGGGCACTGAAGCTTTCTTT	CASSFLEGGTEAFF
-	TRBV6-1	TRBJ1-6	many	TGTGCCAGCAGTGACAATTCGGCAGGTAATTCACCCCTCCACTTT	CASSDNSAGNSPLHF
-	TRBV12-3/TRBV12-4	TRBJ1-1	many	TGTGCCAGCAGTTTACGGGACGGGGACACTGAAGCTTTCTTC	CASSLRDGDTEAFF
-	TRBV12-3/TRBV12-4	TRBJ1-5	many	TGTGCCAGCATGGGGGGCGGGCAGCCCCAGCATTTT	CASMGGGQPQHF
TRBD2	TRBV5-1	TRBJ2-3	few	TGCGCCAGCAGCCCCGGGGGACTAGGCTCGAATACGCAGTATTTT	CASSPGGLGSNTQYF
-	TRBV6-6	TRBJ1-1	many	TGTGCCAGCAGTTACTCGCTCAGTCTTATGAACACTGAAGCTTTCTTT	CASSYSLSLMNTEAFF
-	TRBV24-1	TRBJ1-1	many	TGTGCCGACCCTGCTCAGGGAATCGAGAGGACTGAAGCTTTCTTT	CADPAQGIERTEAFF
TRBD1	TRBV27	TRBJ1-6	-	TGTGCCAGCAGTTCGGCAGGGGGGTCACCCCTCCACTTT	CASSSAGGSPLHF
TRBD2	TRBV7-3	TRBJ2-5	many	TGTGCCAGCAGCGTACTAGCGGGGGACCAAGAGACCCAGTACTTC	CASSVLAGDQETQYF
-	TRBV5-4	TRBJ2-7	many	TGTGCCAGCAGCTTACCCCCTGGGGAGCAGTACTTC	CASSLPPGEQYF
-	TRBV6-1	TRBJ2-2	few	TGTGCCGGCAGACGCCCGATGGCCGGGGAGCTGTTTTTT	CAGRRPMAGELFF
TRBD2	TRBV2	TRBJ2-7	many	TGTGCCAGCAGTGAAGGGGCTAGCGGGGGGCAGGAGCAGTACTTC	CASSEGASGGQEQYF
TRBD1	TRBV2	TRBJ1-2	many	TGTGCCAGCAGTGACAGGACAGGGCGGGTCTATGGCTACACCTTC	CASSDRTGRVYGYTF
TRBD1	TRBV9	TRBJ2-1	few	TGTGCCAGCAGCTCACGGGACAGGGGGGTCAATGAGCAGTTCTTC	CASSSRDRGVNEQFF
-	TRBV12-3/TRBV12-4	TRBJ2-2	many	TGTGCCAGCAGTTCGACACTGACCGGGGAGCTGTTTTTT	CASSSTLTGELFF